The subject of this entry is one T cell receptor (beta chain). This entry belongs to a study of blood T cell repertoires in COVID-19. About the research overall: Sources were T cells, B-cell-depleted T cells, or PBMCs; the material itself was cDNA or gDNA.

Source study methods: Estimation of nucleated cell counts relied on the amplification of reference gene primers. The table came from immunoSEQ multiplex PCR; TCRdb's copy has only in-frame clones and leaves some out. The D gene and trimming were derived from the DNA, and the V and J assignments and clone size from that table. Of a few hundred thousand clones detected, roughly 83% appear once; the ten largest clones hold 1.5% to 2%. Germline V gene data show CDR1 as GTSNPN and CDR2 as SVGIG (reference sequence). Trimming cost V 0 bases and J 4 bases, with 15 bases left between them. The CDR3 runs to 15 residues.

The chain carries TRBV30 and TRBJ2-5; tentatively, D is TRBD1 (6 bases). Source material: peripheral blood. The sequence came from a woman between 45 and 65 years old with acute or convalescent COVID-19. CDR3 amino acids: CAWSVLGDNGETQYF. The CDR3, as DNA: TGTGCCTGGAGTGTATTAGGGGACAACGGAGAGACCCAGTACTTC.